Each of the 18 T cell receptor beta chains below was sequenced from the same sample in a study of T cell changes during pregnancy in multiple sclerosis. TCRdb keeps only in-frame clones here, not all; method: immunoSEQ multiplex PCR. Among about 87,000 clones listed, about 94% were seen once. The sample here was peripheral blood, taken in the third trimester of pregnancy. These receptors came from a female donor in good health, enrolled as a control in a pregnancy study.

The chain uses TRBV6-6 and TRBJ2-7, with 7 bases lining up with TRBD1. The V gene end was trimmed by 6 bases and the J gene end by 2 bases; junction bases not matched to a gene: 4. The germline gives CDR1 MNHNY, CDR2 SVGAGI (reference sequence). CDR3 length: 13 residues. Here the CDR3 reads CASSHDRAYEQYF. CDR3 DNA sequence: TGTGCCAGCAGCCATGACAGGGCCTACGAGCAGTACTTC.

Only one count was recorded for this clone. The V call is TRBV7-8, the J call TRBJ2-1; D gene uncertain. The CDR3 covers 18 residues. Trimming took off 5 bases at V and 6 bases at J, with 26 bases between the two ends. The germline V gene has CDR1 SGHVS and CDR2 FQNEAQ. In DNA, the CDR3 is TGTGCCAGCAGCCCCACTCTAACTGCGAGACTCACTACCAATGAGCAGTTCTTC. It translates to CASSPTLTARLTTNEQFF.

The gene calls are TRBV28 and TRBJ2-7, with 8 bases identical to TRBD1. This CDR3 is 15 amino acids long. Trimming removed 3 bases from V and 4 bases from J; junction bases left unmatched: 8. The germline CDR1 and CDR2 sequences are MDHEN and SYDVKM. CDR3 coding DNA: TGTGCCAGCAGTTTTCCCGGACAGGGAGAGTACGAGCAGTACTTC. This gives the protein CASSFPGQGEYEQYF.

CDR3 amino acids: CASWAQRGSNYGYTF. As DNA, the CDR3 is TGTGCCAGCTGGGCCCAACGGGGGAGCAACTATGGCTACACCTTC. This chain uses TRBV6-5 with TRBJ1-2; weak D call: TRBD1 (5 bases). This CDR3 is 15 amino acids long. From germline, CDR1 is MNHEY and CDR2 SVGAGI. Trimming took off 8 bases at V and 2 bases at J, with 18 bases between the two ends.

V is TRBV28 and J is TRBJ2-2, with TRBD1 identical over 7 bases. Germline V lookup: CDR1 MDHEN, CDR2 SYDVKM. The V and J ends lost 5 bases and 4 bases, in that order; junction bases with no gene match: 10. The CDR3 has 16 residues. CDR3 region: CASSKIQGVGTGELFF. The DNA for the CDR3 is TGTGCCAGCAGTAAAATTCAGGGGGTGGGCACCGGGGAGCTGTTTTTT.

The chain carries TRBV5-1 and TRBJ2-7; possible D gene TRBD1, 8 bases. This CDR3 region has 14 residues. Germline CDR1 is SGHRS and CDR2 is YFSETQ. The germline V and J ends were trimmed by 4 bases and 4 bases, with 15 bases remaining between them. CDR3 region: CASSMTGEGYEQYF. The CDR3 DNA sequence: TGCGCCAGCAGCATGACAGGGGAGGGTTACGAGCAGTACTTC.

The chain recombines TRBV6-6 with TRBJ1-1, with 8 positions matching TRBD1. The V gene end was trimmed by 7 bases and the J gene end by 4 bases; junction bases not matched to a gene: 5. This CDR3 spans 13 amino acids. Germline CDR1 is MNHNY and CDR2 is SVGAGI (reference sequence). CDR3 sequence: CASKGQGITEAFF. In DNA, the CDR3 is TGTGCCAGCAAAGGACAGGGAATCACTGAAGCTTTCTTT.

The V call is TRBV5-6, the J call TRBJ2-1; 10 nucleotides agree with TRBD1. CDR1 is SGHDT and CDR2 is YYEEEE in the germline V gene. The V and J ends lost 0 bases and 2 bases, in that order; junction bases with no gene match: 5. CDR3 size: 17 residues. CDR3 loop: CASSLVGGTGAYNEQFF. CDR3 nucleotide sequence: TGTGCCAGCAGCTTGGTAGGCGGGACAGGGGCCTACAATGAGCAGTTCTTC.

V and J are TRBV10-3 and TRBJ2-7, with TRBD1 as a possible D gene (6 bases). Trimming pared 6 bases from V and 7 bases from J, leaving 19 bases between. The CDR3 covers 14 residues. Germline lookup yields CDR1 ENHRY and CDR2 SYGVKD. CDR3 sequence reads: CAISDDRPFGEQYF. DNA for the CDR3: TGTGCCATCAGCGATGACAGGCCTTTCGGGGAGCAGTACTTC.

The chain couples TRBV6-4 to TRBJ2-3, with a possible D match to TRBD2 (6 bases). Per the germline V gene, CDR1 is MRHNA and CDR2 is SNTAGT. Trimming removed 0 bases at V and 6 bases at J, with 13 bases between. There are 15 residues in the CDR3. The CDR3 region is CASSDSRRGSDTQYF. In nucleotides, the CDR3 is TGTGCCAGCAGTGACTCGAGACGGGGGTCCGATACGCAGTATTTT.

The chain joins TRBV6-6 to TRBJ2-1, with D tentatively TRBD2 (5 bases). Germline V gene lookup returns CDR1 MNHNY and CDR2 SVGAGI (reference sequence). The V end lost 5 bases, the J end lost 4 bases, and 12 bases lay between the germline ends. The CDR3 is made up of 14 amino acids. CDR3 nucleotide sequence: TGTGCCAGCAGTCGGGGTCTAACGTACAATGAGCAGTTCTTC. It specifies CASSRGLTYNEQFF.

This chain links TRBV5-1 with TRBJ2-3; a weak D match, TRBD1 (6 bases). Looked up from germline, CDR1 is SGHRS and CDR2 is YFSETQ. This CDR3 is built from 14 residues. V was pared by 2 bases and J by 3 bases, with 10 bases between. CDR3 amino acids: CASSFSQGTDTQYF. For the CDR3, the DNA is TGCGCCAGCAGCTTCAGCCAGGGGACAGATACGCAGTATTTT.

The V and J genes are TRBV28 and TRBJ2-5, with D tentatively TRBD1 (6 bases). The length of the CDR3 is 15 residues. V was pared by 6 bases and J by 1 base, with 15 bases between. Germline CDR1 is MDHEN and CDR2 is SYDVKM. The CDR3 loop reads CASSPGAAAQETQYF. The CDR3 DNA reads as TGTGCCAGCAGCCCAGGGGCGGCGGCCCAAGAGACCCAGTACTTC.

J is TRBJ2-7 and V is TRBV29-1; 7 positions agree with TRBD2. Germline V gene lookup returns CDR1 SQVTM and CDR2 ANQGSEA. The CDR3 totals 12 residues. The trim removed 7 bases at V and 2 bases at J, leaving 5 bases unmatched. In DNA form, the CDR3 reads TGCAGCGCCGGGAGGTCCGCCTACGAGCAGTACTTC. This sequence encodes CSAGRSAYEQYF.

The chain recombines TRBV4-1 with TRBJ2-3, with 13 bases aligning to TRBD2. Germline V gene sequence: CDR1 MGHRA, CDR2 YSYEKL. This CDR3 has 19 amino acids. The junction had 14 bases not matched to a gene; V was cut back by 7 bases and J by 1 base. CDR3 residues: CASTHPGTSGIVGTDTQYF. The CDR3 DNA follows: TGCGCCAGCACCCACCCCGGGACTAGCGGGATCGTTGGCACAGATACGCAGTATTTT.

This chain connects TRBV10-3 to TRBJ2-2; TRBD1 matches 8 bases. From germline, CDR1 is ENHRY and CDR2 SYGVKD. There are 13 residues in the CDR3. V shed 10 bases and J 6 bases; nucleotides not matched to a gene: 7. Here the CDR3 DNA reads TGTGCCACCCAGCGACAGGGGTCCGGGGAGCTGTTTTTT. It encodes CATQRQGSGELFF.

V and J are TRBV28 and TRBJ1-1; 9 nucleotides agree with TRBD1. Germline CDR1 and CDR2: MDHEN and SYDVKM. The V segment lost 6 bases and the J segment 3 bases; nucleotides outside the gene matches: 5. The CDR3 is 14 residues long. The CDR3 bases are TGTGCCAGCAGCCCCGGGACAGGGTACACTGAAGCTTTCTTT. This codes for CASSPGTGYTEAFF.

The chain has TRBV5-4 and TRBJ2-2; 14 nucleotides agree with TRBD2. Germline CDR1 and CDR2: SGHNT and YYREEE (reference sequence). Trimming removed 4 bases from V and 9 bases from J; junction bases left unmatched: 8. The CDR3 is made up of 16 amino acids. The CDR3 sequence: CASSPGLAGGRRELFF. The CDR3 bases are TGTGCCAGCAGCCCTGGACTAGCGGGAGGCCGGAGGGAGCTGTTTTTT.